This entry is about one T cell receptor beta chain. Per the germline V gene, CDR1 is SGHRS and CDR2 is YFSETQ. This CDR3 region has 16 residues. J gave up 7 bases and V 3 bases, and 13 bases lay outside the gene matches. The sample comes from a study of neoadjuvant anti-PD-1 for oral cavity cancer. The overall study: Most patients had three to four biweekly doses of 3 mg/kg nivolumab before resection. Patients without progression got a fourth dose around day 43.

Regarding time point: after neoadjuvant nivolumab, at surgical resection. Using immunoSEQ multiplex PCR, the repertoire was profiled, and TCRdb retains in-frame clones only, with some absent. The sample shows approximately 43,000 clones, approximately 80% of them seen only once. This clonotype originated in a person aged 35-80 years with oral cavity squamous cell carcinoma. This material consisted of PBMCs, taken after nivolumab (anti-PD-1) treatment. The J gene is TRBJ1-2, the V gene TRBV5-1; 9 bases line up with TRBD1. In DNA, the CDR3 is TGCGCCAGCAGCTCGAATACAGGGGGCGCGGCGGGTGGCTACACCTTC. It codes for CASSSNTGGAAGGYTF.